This entry lists 10 T cell receptor beta chains sequenced from one sample in a study of tumor and adjacent non-tumor tissue in lung cancer. This sample's RNA came from whole unsorted tissue. This non-tumor lung sample came from over 3 cm beyond the tumor edge. TCRbeta libraries were built with three rounds of nested PCR, modified from ARM-PCR. TCRdb reanalysed the multiplex PCR reads using MiXCR and keeps one entry per CDR3 protein. The repertoire holds 70,000 to 90,000 distinct CDR3 sequences, with approximately 80% as singletons. The sequenced sample was distant non-tumor lung tissue. The receptor set was obtained from a man in his 60s with non-small cell lung cancer.

The chain combines TRBV11-2 with TRBJ2-3; TRBD2 aligns across 13 bases. The CDR3 spans 19 residues. The ends lost 7 bases at V and 3 bases at J; junction bases unmatched: 16. Germline V gene sequence: CDR1 SGHAT, CDR2 FQNNGV. DNA of the CDR3: TGTGCCAGCACCCTTACGGAACTAGCGGGAGGGCCCTCAACAGATACGCAGTATTTT. Translated: CASTLTELAGGPSTDTQYF.

A remark on this clonotype: A junction end diverges from the germline sequence, so it may reflect a read error. The V and J genes are TRBV11-1 and TRBJ2-2, with D possibly TRBD2 on 6 matching bases. The germline gives CDR1 SGHAT, CDR2 FQDESV (reference sequence). The CDR3 spans 15 residues. Written as DNA, the CDR3 is TGTGCCGGCAGCTTAGGCGGCAGAAGCACCGGGGGGCTGTTTTTT. This gives the protein CAGSLGGRSTGGLFF.

A remark on this clonotype: One junction end disagrees with the germline gene, perhaps due to a read error. The V call is TRBV11-3, the J call TRBJ2-3; 11 bases are shared with TRBD2. Germline V gives CDR1 SGHNT, CDR2 YENEEA. The CDR3 sequence is 16 residues long. The CDR3: CASCLLAGGRTDRQYF. The CDR3 region has the DNA TGTGCCAGCTGCCTGTTAGCGGGGGGGAGAACAGATAGGCAGTATTTT.

In the case of this clonotype: A read error may produce the germline difference seen at one junction end. This chain connects TRBV28 to TRBJ1-5, with no clear D. The germline CDR1 and CDR2 sequences are MDHEN and SYDVKM. CDR3 length equals 15 residues. CDR3 DNA: TGTGCCAGCAGTCCCTCGGGAAATAGCAATAAGCCTCAGCATTTT. It specifies CASSPSGNSNKPQHF.

The gene calls are TRBV20-1 and TRBJ2-7; D tentatively fits TRBD1 or TRBD2 (5 bases each). CDR1 is DFQATT and CDR2 is SNEGSKA in the germline V gene (reference sequence). Trimming took 4 bases from V and 12 from J, leaving 28 bases between them. The CDR3 covers 15 residues. The CDR3 region has the DNA TGCAGTGCTACCAACGTCCTGGACACCGGGCGGGCGCTGTACTTC. The encoded protein is CSATNVLDTGRALYF.

As regards this clonotype: At one end the junction does not follow the germline gene, possibly because of a read error. This sequence joins TRBV11-3 and TRBJ2-2; TRBD2 agrees at 9 bases. Germline assignment: CDR1 SGHNT and CDR2 YENEEA. This CDR3 is built from 18 residues. The CDR3 spells CACSSRGAGGYRAGELFF. For the CDR3, the DNA is TGTGCCTGCAGCTCCCGTGGAGCGGGAGGATACAGAGCCGGGGAGCTATTTTTT.

This clonotype was seen only a few times. This could be a read error, since a much larger clone is one nucleotide away. The J gene is TRBJ1-2, the V gene TRBV4-1, with a tentative D call TRBD1 (5 bases). The CDR3 sequence is 17 residues long. Germline V gene sequence: CDR1 MGHRA, CDR2 YSYEKL. The CDR3 DNA follows: TGCGCCAGCAGCCAAGTAGATTTCATAGGGGCTAACTATGGCTGCACCTTC. The encoded protein is CASSQVDFIGANYGCTF.

Regarding this clonotype: The junction departs from germline at one end; a sequencing error may be responsible. The genes are TRBV6-1 and TRBJ2-7; 9 nucleotides align to TRBD2. This CDR3 spans 14 amino acids. Germline lookup yields CDR1 MNHNS and CDR2 SASEGT. This CDR3 is CASSVREGVYEQYF. CDR3 nucleotides: TGCGCCAGCAGTGTGCGGGAGGGCGTCTACGAGCAGTACTTC.

This clonotype was seen only a few times. This may stem from a read error, because a much larger clone lies one nucleotide away. The chain couples TRBV20-1 to TRBJ1-5, with 7 bases matching TRBD1. Per germline, CDR1 DFQATT and CDR2 SNEGSKA (reference sequence). This CDR3 has 16 amino acids. CDR3 residues: CSVREGGGYSNQPQHF. The CDR3 DNA is TGCAGTGTTAGAGAAGGGGGCGGCTATAGCAATCAGCCCCAGCATTTT.

On this clonotype: Sequence at one end of the junction differs from germline and may be a read error. This chain links TRBV5-1 with TRBJ1-5; possibly TRBD1 for D (5 bases). In germline, CDR1 is SGHRS, CDR2 YFSETQ. The CDR3 extends over 15 amino acids. DNA for the CDR3: TGCTCCAGCAGTTTGGAAGGGACGAACAATCAGCCCCAGCATTTT. Translating it yields CSSSLEGTNNQPQHF. Based on the CDR3 plus reference TRBV5-1 and TRBJ1-5, the full variable domain is KAGVTQTPRYLIKTRGQQVTLSCSPISGHRSVSWYQQTPGQGLQFLFEYFSETQRNKGNFPGRFSGRQFSNSRSEMNVSTLELGDSALYLCSSSLEGTNNQPQHFGDGTRLSIL.